Following are 25 T cell receptor beta chains from one sample sequenced in a study of blood T cell repertoires in COVID-19. Clones were sequenced by immunoSEQ multiplex PCR, and TCRdb holds only the in-frame ones, with some missing. Among roughly 40,000 clones, approximately 79% were seen once, and the ten largest hold 25% to 40%. The sample was peripheral blood. Every receptor here comes from a woman older than 75 with acute or convalescent COVID-19.

V and J are TRBV4-1 and TRBJ1-3; D ambiguous. Trimming shortened V by 0 bases and J by 4 bases, and 10 bases separated the two germline ends. CDR1 MGHRA and CDR2 YSYEKL come from the germline V gene. The CDR3 extends over 15 amino acids. In nucleotides, the CDR3 is TGCGCCAGCAGCCAAGAGGCTGTCTTCGGAAACACCATATATTTT. This codes for CASSQEAVFGNTIYF.

CDR3 protein: CASSPSVRGGYTF. The CDR3 nucleotides read TGTGCCAGCTCTCCCTCAGTTCGTGGCGGCTACACCTTC. The chain recombines TRBV18 with TRBJ1-2, with no clear D. The CDR3 spans 13 residues. Germline V gives CDR1 KGHSH, CDR2 LQKENI. The V end lost 6 bases, the J end lost 8 bases, and 16 bases lay between the germline ends.

This chain uses TRBV30 with TRBJ1-2; D gene unclear. CDR3 length: 11 amino acids. Trimming shortened V by 4 bases and J by 6 bases, and 9 bases separated the two germline ends. CDR1 is GTSNPN and CDR2 is SVGIG in the germline V gene (reference sequence). This CDR3 reads CAWTSRDGYTF. The CDR3 nucleotides read TGTGCCTGGACTTCCCGTGATGGCTACACCTTC.

A single count supports this clone. This chain links TRBV18 with TRBJ2-1; TRBD1 matches 7 bases. This CDR3 has 14 amino acids. CDR1 is KGHSH and CDR2 is LQKENI in the germline V gene. Trimming cost V 3 bases and J 9 bases; bases outside gene matches: 8. CDR3 region: CASSPGQGVREQFF. CDR3 bases: TGTGCCAGCTCACCTGGGCAGGGGGTACGTGAGCAGTTCTTC.

A single count supports this clone. The rearrangement joins TRBV19 to TRBJ1-2; 8 nucleotides match TRBD1. V was clipped by 2 bases and J by 2 bases; unmatched bases: 1. The CDR3 loop spans 14 amino acids. Germline values: CDR1 LNHDA, CDR2 SQIVND (reference sequence). This CDR3 is CASSIQGANYGYTF. CDR3 bases: TGTGCCAGTAGTATACAGGGGGCGAACTATGGCTACACCTTC.

The genes are TRBV5-4 and TRBJ1-2; D perhaps matches TRBD1 (6 bases). CDR1 is SGHNT and CDR2 is YYREEE in the germline V gene (reference sequence). This CDR3 comprises 12 residues. Deletions cut 0 bases from V and 8 bases from J, with 8 bases between. The CDR3 DNA is TGTGCCAGCAGCTTGGGTACAGGGGGCTACACCTTC. Its protein is CASSLGTGGYTF.

This clone was observed many times. V gene TRBV12-3 or TRBV12-4 combines with J gene TRBJ1-5; no definite D call. The germline V and J ends were trimmed by 7 bases and 4 bases, with 11 bases remaining between them. There are 13 residues in the CDR3. CDR3 loop: CASTGRLNQPQHF. The CDR3 coding sequence is TGTGCCAGCACTGGGAGGCTGAATCAGCCCCAGCATTTT.

The rearrangement uses TRBV30 and TRBJ1-1, with 9 nucleotides matching TRBD1. Trimming cost V 7 bases and J 7 bases; bases outside gene matches: 10. The CDR3 consists of 13 residues. Germline assignment: CDR1 GTSNPN and CDR2 SVGIG (reference sequence). CDR3 amino acids: CASSRTGEVEAFF. CDR3 sequence (DNA): TGTGCCTCCTCCCGGACAGGGGAGGTTGAAGCTTTCTTT.

The chain joins TRBV29-1 to TRBJ2-3, with 9 positions matching TRBD2. The J segment lost 4 bases and the V segment lost 3 bases, leaving 14 bases of the junction unmatched. Germline assignment: CDR1 SQVTM and CDR2 ANQGSEA. The CDR3 loop spans 17 amino acids. The CDR3 nucleotides read TGCAGCGTTGAGGTCGGGGTAGCGGGAGTAGTCCCAGATACGCAGTATTTT. Protein: CSVEVGVAGVVPDTQYF.

V and J are TRBV21-1 and TRBJ1-2. TRBV21-1 represents a pseudogene. CDR3 size: 12 residues. The CDR3, as DNA: TGTGCCAGCAGCAGCGCCGGTTATGGCTACACCTTC. Residues: CASSSAGYGYTF.

The rearrangement uses TRBV28 and TRBJ2-4; weak D call: TRBD1 (5 bases). This CDR3 is 16 amino acids long. Germline V gene data show CDR1 as MDHEN and CDR2 as SYDVKM. V gave up 7 bases and J gave up 0 bases, with 16 bases separating them. The CDR3 nucleotides are TGTGCCAGCATTGGTTCAGGGCTGCCAGCCAAAAACATTCAGTACTTC. Translating it yields CASIGSGLPAKNIQYF.

The chain joins TRBV12-3 or TRBV12-4 to TRBJ1-5, with 10 bases matching TRBD1. The CDR3 covers 13 residues. The trim removed 6 bases at V and 5 bases at J, leaving 1 base unmatched. CDR3 in amino acids: CASRGTGDQPQHF. The CDR3 region has the DNA TGTGCCAGCAGAGGGACAGGGGATCAGCCCCAGCATTTT.

This chain joins TRBV6-2 or TRBV6-3 and TRBJ2-2; 12 bases map to TRBD1. The CDR3 loop spans 17 amino acids. Trimming cost V 5 bases and J 5 bases; bases outside gene matches: 9. Germline-derived CDR1 and CDR2 are MNHEY and SVGEGT. Written as DNA, the CDR3 is TGTGCCAGCAGTCCGCGGCCGGGACAGGGGGCGACCGGGGAGCTGTTTTTT. Protein sequence: CASSPRPGQGATGELFF.

This chain joins TRBV24-1 and TRBJ1-1; unclear D gene. Trimming left V 1 base short and J 10 bases short, with 3 bases between. The CDR3 has 10 amino acids. Germline lookup yields CDR1 KGHDR and CDR2 SFDVKD. CDR3 DNA: TGTGCCACCAGTGATTTCAGAGCTTTCTTT. As protein: CATSDFRAFF.

V gene TRBV11-2 combines with J gene TRBJ1-1; D not resolved. Germline lookup yields CDR1 SGHAT and CDR2 FQNNGV. V was pared by 6 bases and J by 1 base, with 9 bases between. The CDR3 runs 13 residues. The CDR3 here is CASSRTENTEAFF. The CDR3 DNA reads as TGTGCCAGCAGTCGTACAGAGAACACTGAAGCTTTCTTT.

The chain employs TRBV23-1 and TRBJ1-2, with a tentative D call TRBD1 (6 bases). TRBV23-1 is flagged as an ORF with uncertain function. The CDR3 runs to 18 residues. V shed 1 base and J shed 2 bases, with 20 bases lying between them. In DNA form, the CDR3 reads TGCGCCAGCAGTCAATTATTGCTGACAGGCGAACTCAACTATGGCTACACCTTC. Encoded protein: CASSQLLLTGELNYGYTF.

The rearrangement joins TRBV5-1 to TRBJ2-2; the match to TRBD2 covers 9 bases. The trim removed 0 bases at V and 8 bases at J, leaving 5 bases unmatched. CDR1 and CDR2 from the germline V gene are SGHRS and YFSETQ. CDR3 length equals 15 residues. CDR3 region: CASSLDPSGKGELFF. CDR3 DNA: TGCGCCAGCAGCTTGGATCCTAGCGGGAAGGGGGAGCTGTTTTTT.

The chain employs TRBV7-2 and TRBJ1-6, with no clear D. This CDR3 region has 14 residues. V lost 1 base, J lost 7 bases, and 8 bases lay in between. CDR1 SGHTA and CDR2 FQGNSA come from the germline V gene. The CDR3 DNA follows: TGTGCCAGCAGCTTAGTGGCCTCAAATTCACCCCTCCACTTT. It translates to CASSLVASNSPLHF.

The V and J genes are TRBV10-2 and TRBJ2-7; 7 nucleotides match TRBD1. Germline CDR1 reads WSHSY; CDR2 reads SAAADI. CDR3 size: 11 residues. V gave up 10 bases and J gave up 3 bases; unmatched junction bases: 3. CDR3 bases: TGCGCCACGGGACAGAACTACGAGCAGTACTTC. This codes for CATGQNYEQYF.

This clone is a singleton in its sample. V gene TRBV25-1 combines with J gene TRBJ2-5; 7 bases match TRBD2. V lost 3 bases to trimming and J lost 0 bases; unmatched junction nucleotides: 7. The CDR3 has 16 residues. Germline lookup yields CDR1 MGHDK and CDR2 SYGVNS. CDR3 sequence reads: CASSDTSATYQETQYF. In DNA, the CDR3 is TGTGCCAGCAGTGATACTAGCGCGACCTACCAAGAGACCCAGTACTTC.

The chain couples TRBV7-8 to TRBJ2-1; no definite D call. Germline lookup yields CDR1 SGHVS and CDR2 FQNEAQ. The CDR3 covers 12 residues. V was clipped by 5 bases and J by 7 bases, with 9 bases between them. In DNA form, the CDR3 reads TGTGCCAGCAGCGCGTATATAAATGAGCAGTTCTTC. This translates into CASSAYINEQFF.

The chain joins TRBV27 to TRBJ1-1; D remains ambiguous. V gave up 1 base and J gave up 1 base, with 10 bases separating them. Germline V gives CDR1 MNHEY, CDR2 SMNVEV (reference sequence). The CDR3 length is 15 residues. In DNA form, the CDR3 reads TGTGCCAGCAGTTTATACGAGGGAAGGAACACTGAAGCTTTCTTT. Translated: CASSLYEGRNTEAFF.

J is TRBJ2-5 and V is TRBV7-6, with D possibly TRBD1 on 6 matching bases. The V end lost 7 bases, the J end lost 5 bases, and 14 bases lay between the germline ends. CDR3 length: 13 amino acids. Germline CDR1 reads SGHVS; CDR2 reads FNYEAQ. CDR3 nucleotide sequence: TGTGCCAGCACCTCCCCGCAGGGGGAGACCCAGTACTTC. Protein sequence: CASTSPQGETQYF.

The chain joins TRBV2 to TRBJ2-1, with 10 bases lining up with TRBD2. The germline gives CDR1 SNHLY, CDR2 FYNNEI. J gave up 5 bases and V 1 base, and 8 bases lay outside the gene matches. The CDR3 runs 17 residues. The CDR3 reads CASSEGPSGRVNNEQFF. The CDR3 DNA is TGTGCCAGCAGTGAAGGCCCTAGCGGGAGAGTCAACAATGAGCAGTTCTTC.

The chain couples TRBV10-3 to TRBJ1-2; 12 bases fit TRBD1. The J segment lost 1 base and the V segment lost 8 bases, leaving 11 bases of the junction unmatched. The CDR3 spans 17 residues. The germline V gene encodes CDR1 ENHRY and CDR2 SYGVKD. The CDR3 loop reads CAISRRDRGLLNYGYTF. Here the CDR3 DNA reads TGTGCCATCTCCCGACGGGACAGGGGGCTCCTTAACTATGGCTACACCTTC.